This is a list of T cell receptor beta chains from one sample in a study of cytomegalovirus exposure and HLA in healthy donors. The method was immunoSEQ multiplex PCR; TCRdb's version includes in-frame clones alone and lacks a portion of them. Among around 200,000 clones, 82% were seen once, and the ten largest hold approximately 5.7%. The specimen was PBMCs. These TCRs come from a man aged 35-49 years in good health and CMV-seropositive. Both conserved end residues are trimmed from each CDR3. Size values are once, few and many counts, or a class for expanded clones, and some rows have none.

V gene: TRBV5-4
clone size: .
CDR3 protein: ASSFKLAGVGGEQF

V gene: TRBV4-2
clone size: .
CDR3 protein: ASSQLIQRSTDTQY

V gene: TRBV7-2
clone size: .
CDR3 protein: ASSLDSGTGNTIY

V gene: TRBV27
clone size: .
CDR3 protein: ASSSLLAKNIQY

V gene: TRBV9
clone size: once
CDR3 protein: ASSVDQGNTEAF

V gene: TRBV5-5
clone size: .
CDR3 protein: ASSPRTWGTGELF

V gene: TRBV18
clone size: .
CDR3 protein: ASSPLPGQQNTGELF

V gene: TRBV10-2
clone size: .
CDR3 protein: ATMRAEGNEQF

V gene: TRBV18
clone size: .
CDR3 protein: ASSPAGATNEKLF

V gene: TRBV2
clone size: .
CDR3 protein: ASSDEAGLRNEQF

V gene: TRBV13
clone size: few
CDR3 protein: ASSQGGWWEVDTEAF

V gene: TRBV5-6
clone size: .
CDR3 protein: ASSSGVTSGANTGELF

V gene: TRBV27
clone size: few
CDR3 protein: ASSLGLYNEQF

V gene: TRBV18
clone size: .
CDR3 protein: ASSHGETQY

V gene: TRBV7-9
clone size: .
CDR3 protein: ASSPRLAGGPGGELF

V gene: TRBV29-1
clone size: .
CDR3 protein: SAPRSNGYT

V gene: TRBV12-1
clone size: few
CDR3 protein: ASSKAVDEQY

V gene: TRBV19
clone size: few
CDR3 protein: ASSSPGGSDYGYT